This entry lists 3 T cell receptor beta chains sequenced from one sample in a study of CXCR3-negative and CXCR3-positive naive CD8 T cells. With UMI labels, 5' RACE was used to prepare the TRB cDNA libraries. TCRdb re-called the 5' RACE reads; one entry per CDR3 protein, DNA not given. The sample is made up of tens of thousands of distinct CDR3 sequences, and the top ten hold roughly 4% of it. The sequencing input was naive CXCR3- CD8+ T cells from blood. Subset in this sample: CD45RO-CCR7+CD27+CD95- naive CD8+ T cells lacking CXCR3 (TNR3-). These TCRs come from a human donor in good health. Some clones in this sample may be carry-over from other donors' samples.

The CDR3 loop reads CSVEEGRNTEAFF. The rearrangement links TRBV29-1 to TRBJ1-1; without DNA, the TCRdb call of TRBD1 cannot be checked. CDR3 length equals 13 residues. The germline V gene encodes CDR1 SQVTM and CDR2 ANQGSEA.

The V gene is TRBV29-1, the J gene TRBJ2-7; TCRdb picks TRBD1, but there is no DNA to check that call. This CDR3 has 14 residues. The germline CDR1 and CDR2 sequences are SQVTM and ANQGSEA. The CDR3: CSVEDEGQKYEQYF.

The chain has TRBV4-3 and TRBJ2-2. This CDR3 has 15 amino acids. Germline CDR1 LGHNA, CDR2 YSLEER. CDR3 loop: CASSQDHLNTGELFF.